The 17 T cell receptor beta chains presented below share a single source sample, sequenced in a study of Graves' ophthalmopathy and Graves' hyperthyroidism. Amplification of the TCR beta CDR3 regions used RNA transcripts (as template). Second-round multiplex PCR came after first-round RT-PCR with HTBI primers. MiXCR, run by TCRdb on the multiplex PCR reads, gives a single entry per CDR3 protein. The sample shows more than 1,000,000 distinct CDR3 sequences, 35% to 45% of them seen only once. Sequencing used peripheral blood or thyroid tissue (not recorded which). The source of these receptors is an adult man with Graves' hyperthyroidism.

CDR3 DNA sequence: TGTGCCAGCAGTCCGCACGGAGTAGGTTATGAAAAACTGTTTTTT. Its protein product is CASSPHGVGYEKLFF. The chain couples TRBV12-3 or TRBV12-4 to TRBJ1-4; D not resolved. The CDR3 sequence is 15 residues long. V shed 5 bases and J shed 6 bases, with 16 bases lying between them.

Ten or more counts support this clonotype. The rearrangement links TRBV7-9 to TRBJ2-6; unclear D gene. The CDR3 is made up of 15 amino acids. V was clipped by 0 bases and J by 0 bases, with 3 bases between them. In germline, CDR1 is SEHNR, CDR2 FQNEAQ (reference sequence). CDR3 DNA sequence: TGTGCCAGCAGCTTAGCGGTCTCTGGGGCCAACGTCCTGACTTTC. Translation gives CASSLAVSGANVLTF.

This clonotype was observed many times. The chain carries TRBV29-1 and TRBJ1-1; the match to TRBD1 covers 7 bases. Unmatched junction bases numbered 7, after V lost 2 bases and J lost 4 bases. The CDR3 sequence is 14 residues long. Germline V CDR1 and CDR2: SQVTM, ANQGSEA. The CDR3, as DNA: TGCAGCGTTGAATTATGGGACAGCTCCACTGAAGCTTTCTTT. This gives the protein CSVELWDSSTEAFF.

The chain combines TRBV20-1 with TRBJ1-3; tentatively, D is TRBD1 (6 bases). V was clipped by 7 bases and J by 0 bases, with 13 bases between them. This CDR3 region has 14 residues. CDR1 DFQATT and CDR2 SNEGSKA come from the germline V gene (reference sequence). CDR3 sequence reads: CSVADRASGNTIYF. The CDR3 DNA reads as TGCAGTGTTGCGGACAGAGCCTCTGGAAACACCATATATTTT.

The chain couples TRBV20-1 to TRBJ2-2; D is uncertain. This CDR3 has 13 amino acids. Germline values: CDR1 DFQATT, CDR2 SNEGSKA (reference sequence). V dropped 4 bases and J dropped 1 base, with 7 bases sitting between them. As DNA, the CDR3 is TGCAGTGCTATGGAAGGGAACACCGGGGAGCTGTTTTTT. The encoded protein is CSAMEGNTGELFF.

This clonotype was seen a few times. CDR3 bases: TGTGCCAGCAGCCCCCGTAGCGGGAACACCGGGGAGCTGTTTTTT. Translated: CASSPRSGNTGELFF. The chain has TRBV14 and TRBJ2-2; D may be TRBD2 (6 bases). The CDR3 covers 15 residues. Germline V lookup: CDR1 SGHDN, CDR2 FVKESK. The ends were cut back, 4 bases at V and 1 base at J, with 10 bases in the middle.

This clonotype was detected many times. The V and J genes are TRBV7-9 and TRBJ1-6, with D maybe TRBD1 (5 bases). Germline CDR1 reads SEHNR; CDR2 reads FQNEAQ (reference sequence). The CDR3 length is 13 residues. V was clipped by 5 bases and J by 8 bases, with 10 bases between them. This chain's CDR3 is CASSRGTDSPLHF. In DNA, the CDR3 is TGTGCCAGCAGCAGGGGTACGGATTCACCCCTCCACTTT.

This chain joins TRBV12-3 or TRBV12-4 and TRBJ2-5, with TRBD2 matching over 8 bases. V was clipped by 7 bases and J by 5 bases; unmatched bases: 15. The CDR3 contains 16 residues. DNA of the CDR3: TGTGCCAGCAATTCCCACGCGGGACTAGTTGGGGAGACCCAGTACTTC. This translates into CASNSHAGLVGETQYF.

This clonotype was found once. This chain links TRBV30 with TRBJ1-5, with TRBD1 matching over 7 bases. Trimming took 2 bases from V and 4 from J; bases not matched to a gene: 8. CDR3 length: 15 residues. Germline CDR1 reads GTSNPN; CDR2 reads SVGIG (reference sequence). For the CDR3, the DNA is TGTGCCTGGAGTTATACGGGACAGATAAATCAGCCCCAGCATTTT. It is translated as CAWSYTGQINQPQHF. The entire variable domain, with the rest obtained from reference TRBV30 and TRBJ1-5, is as follows: SQTIHQWPATLVQPVGSPLSLECTVEGTSNPNLYWYRQAAGRGLQLLFYSVGIGQISSEVPQNLSASRPQDRQFILSSKKLLLSDSGFYLCAWSYTGQINQPQHFGDGTRLSIL.

V usage is TRBV4-2 and J usage is TRBJ1-3; D is ambiguous. V lost 2 bases and J 0 bases, leaving 11 bases between the germline ends. There are 16 residues in the CDR3. Germline V gene data show CDR1 as LGHNA and CDR2 as YNFKEQ. CDR3 region: CASSQTSDTSGNTIYF. DNA of the CDR3: TGTGCCAGCAGCCAAACCTCCGACACCTCTGGAAACACCATATATTTT.

The chain joins TRBV4-1 to TRBJ1-2; maybe TRBD1 (6 bases). V lost 1 base to trimming and J lost 5 bases, with 17 bases between them. Germline-derived CDR1 and CDR2 are MGHRA and YSYEKL. The CDR3 covers 16 residues. For the CDR3, the DNA is TGCGCCAGCAGCCAAGGGGGACAACAGGGCTTTTATGGCTACACCTTC. It yields the protein CASSQGGQQGFYGYTF.

J is TRBJ2-3 and V is TRBV15; D may be TRBD1 (5 bases). Germline V gene sequence: CDR1 LNHNV, CDR2 YYDKDF (reference sequence). This CDR3 contains 13 residues. The ends were cut back, 0 bases at V and 5 bases at J, with 6 bases in the middle. The DNA for the CDR3 is TGTGCCACCAGCAGAGATAGGGGAGATACGCAGTATTTT. It encodes CATSRDRGDTQYF. Supplemented by reference TRBV15 and TRBJ2-3, the full variable domain reads DAMVIQNPRYQVTQFGKPVTLSCSQTLNHNVMYWYQQKSSQAPKLLFHYYDKDFNNEADTPDNFQSRRPNTSFCFLDIRSPGLGDTAMYLCATSRDRGDTQYFGPGTRLTVL.

The chain combines TRBV12-3 or TRBV12-4 with TRBJ1-1; perhaps TRBD1 as D (5 bases). V was pared by 8 bases and J by 1 base, with 17 bases between. This CDR3 is built from 15 residues. DNA of the CDR3: TGTGCCAGCGGTTCAACCGCTCAGGGGAACACTGAAGCTTTCTTT. Protein product: CASGSTAQGNTEAFF.

The rearrangement uses TRBV7-2 and TRBJ1-1; 8 bases fit TRBD1. The CDR3 sequence is 16 residues long. Trimming at V came to 6 bases and at J to 1 base, leaving 10 bases not matched to a gene. From germline, CDR1 is SGHTA and CDR2 FQGNSA. The CDR3 spells CASSQGQGWKNTEAFF. CDR3 bases: TGTGCCAGCAGTCAAGGACAGGGTTGGAAGAACACTGAAGCTTTCTTT.

The chain combines TRBV10-3 with TRBJ2-7; unclear D gene. Germline values: CDR1 ENHRY, CDR2 SYGVKD. CDR3 size: 13 residues. Trimming removed 3 bases at V and 7 bases at J, with 13 bases between. Here the CDR3 reads CAISDPGVAEQYF. CDR3 in DNA: TGTGCCATCAGTGATCCTGGAGTGGCTGAGCAGTACTTC.

This chain uses TRBV2 with TRBJ2-5, with TRBD1 matching over 9 bases. The CDR3 has 16 residues. The V gene end was trimmed by 6 bases and the J gene end by 0 bases; junction bases not matched to a gene: 8. Germline V gene sequence: CDR1 SNHLY, CDR2 FYNNEI. Here the CDR3 DNA reads TGTGCCAGCAGCCCATGGGACAGGGAGAACCAAGAGACCCAGTACTTC. Encoded protein: CASSPWDRENQETQYF.

Regarding this clonotype: A much larger clone lies a single base off, so this may be a read error. This chain links TRBV5-1 with TRBJ1-1; 8 nucleotides line up with TRBD1. Trimming cost V 3 bases and J 4 bases; bases outside gene matches: 5. The CDR3 has 14 amino acids. Germline V gene lookup returns CDR1 SGHRS and CDR2 YFSETQ. The DNA for the CDR3 is TGCGCCAGCAGCTCGGGACAGGAGTTCACTGAAGCTTTCTTT. Its translation is CASSSGQEFTEAFF.